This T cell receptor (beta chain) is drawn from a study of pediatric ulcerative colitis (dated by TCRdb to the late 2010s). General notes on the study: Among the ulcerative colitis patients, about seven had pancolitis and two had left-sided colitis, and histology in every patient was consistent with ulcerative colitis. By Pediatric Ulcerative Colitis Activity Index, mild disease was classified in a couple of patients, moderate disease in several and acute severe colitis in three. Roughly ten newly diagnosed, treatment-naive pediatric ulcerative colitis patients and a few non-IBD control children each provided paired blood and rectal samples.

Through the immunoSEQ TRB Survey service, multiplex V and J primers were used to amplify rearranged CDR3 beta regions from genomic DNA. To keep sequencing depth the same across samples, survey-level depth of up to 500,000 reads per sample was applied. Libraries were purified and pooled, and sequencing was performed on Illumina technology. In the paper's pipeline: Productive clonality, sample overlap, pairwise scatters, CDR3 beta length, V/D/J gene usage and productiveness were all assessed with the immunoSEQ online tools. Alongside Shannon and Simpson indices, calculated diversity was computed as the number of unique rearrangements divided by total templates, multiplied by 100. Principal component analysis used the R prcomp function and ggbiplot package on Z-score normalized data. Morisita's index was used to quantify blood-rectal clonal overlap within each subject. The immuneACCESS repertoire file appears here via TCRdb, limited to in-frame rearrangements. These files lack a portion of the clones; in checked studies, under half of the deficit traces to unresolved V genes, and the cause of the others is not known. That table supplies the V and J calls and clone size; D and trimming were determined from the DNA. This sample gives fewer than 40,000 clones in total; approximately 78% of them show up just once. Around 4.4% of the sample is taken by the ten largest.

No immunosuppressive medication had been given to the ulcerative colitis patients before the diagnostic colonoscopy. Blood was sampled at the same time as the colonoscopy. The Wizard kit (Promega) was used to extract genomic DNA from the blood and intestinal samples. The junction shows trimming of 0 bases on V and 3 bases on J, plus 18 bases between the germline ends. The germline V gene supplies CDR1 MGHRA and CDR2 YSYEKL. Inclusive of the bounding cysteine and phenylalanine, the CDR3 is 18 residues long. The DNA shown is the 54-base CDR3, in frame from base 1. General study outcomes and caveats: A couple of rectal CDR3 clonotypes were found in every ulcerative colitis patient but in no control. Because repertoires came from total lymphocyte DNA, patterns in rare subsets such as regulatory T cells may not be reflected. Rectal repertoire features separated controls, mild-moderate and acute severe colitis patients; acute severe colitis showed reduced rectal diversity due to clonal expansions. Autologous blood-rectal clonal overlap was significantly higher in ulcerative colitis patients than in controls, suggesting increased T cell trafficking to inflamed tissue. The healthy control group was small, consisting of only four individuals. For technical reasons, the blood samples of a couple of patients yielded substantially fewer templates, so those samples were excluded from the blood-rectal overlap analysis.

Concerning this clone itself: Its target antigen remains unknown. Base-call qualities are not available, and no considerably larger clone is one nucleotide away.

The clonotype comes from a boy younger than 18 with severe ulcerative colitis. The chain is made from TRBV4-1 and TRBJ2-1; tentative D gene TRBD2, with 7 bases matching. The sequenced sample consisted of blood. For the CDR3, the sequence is CASSQDSTGGLFYNEQFF. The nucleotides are TGCGCCAGCAGCCAAGATTCAACGGGGGGCCTTTTCTACAATGAGCAGTTCTTC.